This T cell receptor (beta chain) was obtained from a study of PD-1 blockade in classical Hodgkin lymphoma. TCRdb's table, derived via immunoSEQ multiplex PCR, lists solely in-frame clones and lacks some. This repertoire shows 20,000 to 25,000 clones, roughly 75% found once; its top ten account for roughly a quarter. All patients experienced relapse after autologous stem cell transplantation, and brentuximab vedotin exposure was variable. V shed 6 bases and J shed 2 bases, with 14 bases lying between them. This CDR3 has 14 amino acids. From germline, CDR1 is MNHNS and CDR2 SASEGT. The clonotype originates from a human donor with classical Hodgkin lymphoma. V and J are TRBV6-1 and TRBJ2-7, with D perhaps matching TRBD1 (6 bases). This sample comprised peripheral blood mononuclear cells (PBMCs), obtained before the second cycle of nivolumab. CDR3 amino acids: CASRPDRFTYEQYF. CDR3 DNA sequence: TGTGCCAGCAGACCCGACAGGTTTACCTACGAGCAGTACTTC.